The 10 T cell receptor beta chains reported below all come from one sample, sequenced in a study of a mutant IDH1 vaccine in newly diagnosed glioma. Time point of the sample: baseline, week 1 (first vaccination visit). Treatment given: pre-vaccination baseline after standard-of-care therapy. Produced via immunoSEQ multiplex PCR; TCRdb's table is partial and in-frame only. The sample lists about 88,000 clones, roughly 80% occurring once. The sequenced sample was PBMCs, obtained from a glioma patient treated with radiotherapy, temozolomide or both. The receptors derive from a man aged 35 to 55 with glioma. Some clones in this sample may be carry-over from other donors' samples.

This chain connects TRBV14 to TRBJ2-3; no firm D call. The CDR3 is 15 amino acids. Germline CDR1 is SGHDN and CDR2 is FVKESK. Trimming pared 4 bases from V and 0 bases from J, leaving 11 bases between. The CDR3 coding sequence is TGTGCCAGCAGCCCGTTAGGACCTAGCACAGATACGCAGTATTTT. As protein: CASSPLGPSTDTQYF.

The chain joins TRBV6-6 to TRBJ2-3; TRBD1 aligns across 12 bases. Looked up from germline, CDR1 is MNHNY and CDR2 is SVGAGI (reference sequence). The trim removed 4 bases at V and 5 bases at J, leaving 4 bases unmatched. The CDR3 extends over 15 amino acids. The CDR3, as DNA: TGTGCCAGCAGTTCGGGACAGGGGGCGGGAGATACGCAGTATTTT. Protein: CASSSGQGAGDTQYF.

This clone has just a few counts. The chain combines TRBV29-1 with TRBJ2-3, with D perhaps TRBD1 or TRBD2 (5 bases each). The CDR3 spans 16 residues. V lost 5 bases to trimming and J lost 6 bases, with 24 bases between them. Germline V gives CDR1 SQVTM, CDR2 ANQGSEA. The CDR3 coding sequence is TGCAGCGTTCTGATGGGACCCGGGGCCAATTTTGATACGCAGTATTTT. This gives the protein CSVLMGPGANFDTQYF.

This clone was recorded a few times. The chain employs TRBV7-9 and TRBJ1-6; tentative D call: TRBD1 (5 bases). Germline V CDR1 and CDR2: SEHNR, FQNEAQ (reference sequence). This CDR3 contains 16 residues. V was pared by 3 bases and J by 5 bases, with 14 bases between. In DNA, the CDR3 is TGTGCCAGCAGCTTCTTTGGGGCAGGTGATAATTCACCCCTCCACTTT. Protein sequence: CASSFFGAGDNSPLHF.

V gene TRBV5-1 combines with J gene TRBJ1-1, with 7 positions matching TRBD1. V lost 3 bases and J lost 0; bases outside the gene matches: 8. Germline V gives CDR1 SGHRS, CDR2 YFSETQ. CDR3 size: 16 residues. The DNA for the CDR3 is TGCGCCAGCAGCTCACGACAGGGAAGGATGAACACTGAAGCTTTCTTT. This gives the protein CASSSRQGRMNTEAFF.

J is TRBJ1-1 and V is TRBV15; D unresolved. Germline V gene sequence: CDR1 LNHNV, CDR2 YYDKDF (reference sequence). Trimming removed 0 bases at V and 8 bases at J, with 13 bases between. The CDR3 length is 14 residues. CDR3 region: CATSRDISKAEAFF. For the CDR3, the DNA is TGTGCCACCAGCAGAGACATATCGAAAGCCGAAGCTTTCTTT.

The rearrangement joins TRBV29-1 to TRBJ1-4; D may be TRBD1 (5 bases). The CDR3 sequence is 11 residues long. Germline assignment: CDR1 SQVTM and CDR2 ANQGSEA. V was clipped by 7 bases and J by 7 bases, with 10 bases between them. CDR3 DNA sequence: TGCAGCGCGGGGGGGACTGAAAAACTGTTTTTT. It translates to CSAGGTEKLFF.

The genes are TRBV7-8 and TRBJ1-5; D remains ambiguous. This CDR3 is 14 amino acids long. Trimming cost V 1 base and J 9 bases, with 13 bases left between them. Germline CDR1 is SGHVS and CDR2 is FQNEAQ. CDR3 protein: CASSLGSGLRPQHF. The CDR3 nucleotides are TGTGCCAGCAGCTTAGGGTCGGGCCTCCGGCCCCAGCATTTT.

This chain uses TRBV5-4 with TRBJ2-7, with TRBD1 matching 8 bases. J lost 3 bases, V lost 4 bases, and 9 bases had no gene match. This CDR3 contains 15 residues. Germline lookup yields CDR1 SGHNT and CDR2 YYREEE (reference sequence). CDR3 nucleotides: TGTGCCAGCAGCCCCCCTGGGACAGGTCTCTACGAGCAGTACTTC. This translates into CASSPPGTGLYEQYF.

V usage is TRBV2 and J usage is TRBJ1-1; the match to TRBD1 covers 10 bases. The CDR3 loop spans 13 amino acids. V lost 4 bases and J lost 9; bases outside the gene matches: 5. Germline assignment: CDR1 SNHLY and CDR2 FYNNEI. CDR3 residues: CASSADRGSQAFF. In nucleotides, the CDR3 is TGTGCCAGCAGTGCGGACAGGGGGTCTCAAGCTTTCTTT.